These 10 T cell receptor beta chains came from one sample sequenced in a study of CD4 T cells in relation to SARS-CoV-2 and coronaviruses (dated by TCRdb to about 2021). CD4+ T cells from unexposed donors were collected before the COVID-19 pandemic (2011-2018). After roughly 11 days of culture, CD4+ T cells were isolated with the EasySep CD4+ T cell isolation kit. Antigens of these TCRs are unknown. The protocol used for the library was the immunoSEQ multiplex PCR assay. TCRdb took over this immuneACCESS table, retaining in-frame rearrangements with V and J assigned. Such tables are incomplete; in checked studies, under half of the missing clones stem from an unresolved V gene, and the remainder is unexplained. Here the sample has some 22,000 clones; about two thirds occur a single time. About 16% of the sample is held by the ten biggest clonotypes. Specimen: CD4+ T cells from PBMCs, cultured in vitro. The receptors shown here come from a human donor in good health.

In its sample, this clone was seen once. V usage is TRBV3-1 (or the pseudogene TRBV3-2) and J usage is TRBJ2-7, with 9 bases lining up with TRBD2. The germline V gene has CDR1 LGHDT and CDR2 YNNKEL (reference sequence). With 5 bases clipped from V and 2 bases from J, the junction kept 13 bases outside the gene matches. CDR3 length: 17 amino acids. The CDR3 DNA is TGTGCCAGCAGCACCAGAGAGTCTAGCGGGGCCACCTACGAGCAGTACTTC. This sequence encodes CASSTRESSGATYEQYF.

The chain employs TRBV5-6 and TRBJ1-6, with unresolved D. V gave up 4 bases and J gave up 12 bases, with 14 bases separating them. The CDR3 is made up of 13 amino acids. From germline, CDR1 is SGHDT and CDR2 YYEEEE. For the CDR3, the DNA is TGTGCCAGCAGCCGACCCGAGGTGGGACCCCTCCACTTT. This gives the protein CASSRPEVGPLHF.

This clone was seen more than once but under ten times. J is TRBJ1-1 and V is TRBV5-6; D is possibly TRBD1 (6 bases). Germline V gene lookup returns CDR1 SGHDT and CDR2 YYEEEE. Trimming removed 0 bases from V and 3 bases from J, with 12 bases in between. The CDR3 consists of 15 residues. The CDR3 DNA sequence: TGTGCCAGCAGCTTGGCAGGGGTAGGTTACACTGAAGCTTTCTTT. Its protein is CASSLAGVGYTEAFF. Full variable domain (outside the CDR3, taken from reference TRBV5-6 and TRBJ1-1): DAGVTQSPTHLIKTRGQQVTLRCSPKSGHDTVSWYQQALGQGPQFIFQYYEEEERQRGNFPDRFSGHQFPNYSSELNVNALLLGDSALYLCASSLAGVGYTEAFFGQGTRLTVV.

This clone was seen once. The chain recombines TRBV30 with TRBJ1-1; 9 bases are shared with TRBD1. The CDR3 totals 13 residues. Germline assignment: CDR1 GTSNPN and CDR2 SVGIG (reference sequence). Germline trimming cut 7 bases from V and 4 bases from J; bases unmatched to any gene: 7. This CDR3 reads CAYSPGQGTEAFF. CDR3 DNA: TGTGCCTACTCACCGGGACAGGGCACTGAAGCTTTCTTT.

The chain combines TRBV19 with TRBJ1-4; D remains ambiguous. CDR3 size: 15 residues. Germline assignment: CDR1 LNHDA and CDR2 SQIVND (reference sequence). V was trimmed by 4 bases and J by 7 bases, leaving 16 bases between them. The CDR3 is CASSKRQEKGEKLFF. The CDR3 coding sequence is TGTGCCAGTAGTAAACGCCAGGAAAAGGGTGAAAAACTGTTTTTT.

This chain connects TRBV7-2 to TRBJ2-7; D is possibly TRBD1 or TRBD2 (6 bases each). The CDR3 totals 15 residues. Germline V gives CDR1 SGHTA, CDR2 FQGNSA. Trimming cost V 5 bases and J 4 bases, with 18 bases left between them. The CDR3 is CASSREGGPRYEQYF. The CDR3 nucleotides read TGTGCCAGCAGCCGCGAGGGGGGACCTCGGTACGAGCAGTACTTC.

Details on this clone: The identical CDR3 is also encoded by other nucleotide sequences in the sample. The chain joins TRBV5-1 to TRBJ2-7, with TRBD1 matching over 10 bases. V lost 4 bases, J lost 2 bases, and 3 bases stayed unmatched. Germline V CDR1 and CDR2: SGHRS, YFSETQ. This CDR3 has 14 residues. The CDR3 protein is CASSTGQGAYEQYF. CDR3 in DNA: TGCGCCAGCAGCACTGGACAGGGGGCCTACGAGCAGTACTTC.

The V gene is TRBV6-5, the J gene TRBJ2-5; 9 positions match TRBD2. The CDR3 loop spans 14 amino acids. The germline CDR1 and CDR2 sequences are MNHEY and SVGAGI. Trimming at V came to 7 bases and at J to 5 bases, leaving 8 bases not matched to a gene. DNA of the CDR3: TGTGCCAGCACCTTTAGCGGGAGAAGCGAGACCCAGTACTTC. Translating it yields CASTFSGRSETQYF.

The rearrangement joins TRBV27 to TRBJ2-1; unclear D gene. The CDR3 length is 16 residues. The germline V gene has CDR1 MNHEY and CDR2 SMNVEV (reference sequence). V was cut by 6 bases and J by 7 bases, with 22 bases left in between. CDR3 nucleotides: TGTGCCAGCAGCATGACTCGCCTAGGGCGAACAAATGAGCAGTTCTTC. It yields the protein CASSMTRLGRTNEQFF.

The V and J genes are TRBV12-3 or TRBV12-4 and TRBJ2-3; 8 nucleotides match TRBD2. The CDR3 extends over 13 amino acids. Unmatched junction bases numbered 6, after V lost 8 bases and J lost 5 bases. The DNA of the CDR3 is TGTGCCAGCGGAGCGGGAGAGGGAGATACGCAGTATTTT. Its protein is CASGAGEGDTQYF.